This note documents a single TCR beta chain sequence. The target of this receptor is not known. No base qualities exist here, and no much larger clone lies one base off it. The CDR3 regions of human TCRbeta chains were analyzed by immunosequencing. In the paper's pipeline: TCRs in the repertoires were matched against a reference library of SARS-CoV-2-specific TCRs that had been generated with the MIRA antigen-specificity platform. Breadth was defined as the fraction of unique TCRs that were SARS-CoV-2-associated, and depth was defined as the fraction of total T cells that were SARS-CoV-2-associated. Using the MIRA data, each spike-specific TCR was mapped to the spike region that the TCR reacts to and placed in a CD4 or CD8 class. Log10-transformed breadth and depth values were compared by one-way ANOVA with Sidak's multiple comparisons tests. In TCRdb, the immuneACCESS table is reduced to in-frame sequences with V and J assigned. These tables do not hold every clone; where another copy was compared, an unresolved V gene accounts for under half, and the others remain unexplained. The DNA was the basis for D and trimming; V, J and clone size are from that table. For this sample the table gives about 120,000 clones, of which 85% to 90% were detected only once. Of the sample, 8.4% is held by the ten largest clones.

This entry belongs to a study of T cell responses to AZD1222 COVID-19 vaccine (dated by TCRdb to the early 2020s). As for the study more broadly: Because spike-specific TCR depth and breadth did not differ between the two schedules, AZD1222 recipients who got a second dose at roughly 4 weeks were pooled with those who got a second dose at roughly 12 weeks. TCR sequencing was performed for 230 to 250 trial participants, of whom around 200 were given two doses of AZD1222 and 26 were given two doses of MenACWY control vaccine. Trial participants were enrolled by age into 18-55, 56-69 and 70-plus year subgroups, with about 150, 28 and 57 TCR-sequenced participants respectively.

Explained via the paper, the time point label denotes: baseline before first vaccination. Vaccinee samples were obtained from the UK trials COV001 and COV002, which included a single-blind randomized controlled phase 2/3 trial of AZD1222 (ChAdOx1 nCoV-19) in healthy adults. For TCRbeta chain sequencing, PBMC samples from trial participants were taken at day 0 and at day 28 after the second dose. Its CDR3 holds 14 amino acids, cysteine through phenylalanine. This entry keeps only the CDR3 DNA: 42 bases, framed from base 1. Via the germline V gene, CDR1 is SGHTA and CDR2 FQGNSA. V is shortened by 0 bases, J by 1 base, and the region joining them spans 7 bases. On the study overall, not on this receptor specifically: Because no day 14 peak-response samples were available, repertoires were characterized only after the peak T cell response. Participants were mostly white British, with more females than males. The authors suggested clonal diversity may have been underestimated. Nearly half of unique spike-specific TCRs reportedly recognized epitopes outside regions mutated in the B.1.351 and B.1.1.7 variants. Spike-specific TCR breadth and depth rose significantly after two AZD1222 doses compared with day 0 and with MenACWY recipients. Vaccine-associated CD4 TCRs spanned the whole spike protein, with dominant responses in regions 160-218 and 743-854. The 56-69-year group was small, and its depth increase did not reach significance, likely because of low power. Conclusions about previously exposed vaccinees were limited because only six or seven AZD1222 recipients were SARS-CoV-2 seropositive at baseline.

The TCR was taken from an adult in good health. The sample consisted of peripheral blood, taken on day 0 of AZD1222 vaccination. This sequence uses TRBV7-2 and TRBJ2-7, with no D gene named confidently. The CDR3 loop reads CASSLAPGSYEQYF. The nucleotide sequence is given as TGTGCCAGCAGCTTAGCCCCCGGATCCTACGAGCAGTACTTC.